This entry lists 5 T cell receptor beta chains sequenced from one sample in a study of T-cell reconstitution after alpha-beta-depleted transplantation in children. The TCRbeta library was prepared with unique molecular identifiers. TCRdb itself ran the PCR reads through MiXCR, one entry per CDR3 protein. The table has under 850,000 distinct CDR3 sequences, roughly 14% seen once. This sample comprised PBMCs, obtained before TCRalphabeta/CD19-depleted stem cell transplant. The receptor set was obtained from a girl aged 2 to 9 with congenital amegakaryocytic thrombocytopenia, due to receive a stem cell transplant.

A remark on this clonotype: A clone one base away is much larger, so this may be a read error. This sequence joins TRBV20-1 and TRBJ2-7; no definite D call. The J call is doubtful: the DNA matches TRBJ2-1 better. CDR1 and CDR2 (germline): DFQATT, SNEGSKA (reference sequence). CDR3 length: 11 residues. CDR3 bases: TGCAGTGCTAGGTTAGCACGGGAGCAGTTCTTC. It codes for CSARLAREQFF.

This clonotype has ten or more counts. J is TRBJ2-3 and V is TRBV10-3, with 7 bases aligning to TRBD2. Germline CDR1 and CDR2: ENHRY and SYGVKD. The CDR3 runs to 14 residues. The ends lost 2 bases at V and 3 bases at J; junction bases unmatched: 2. In DNA, the CDR3 is TGTGCCATCAGTGAGCCTAGCGGTACAGATACGCAGTATTTT. This translates into CAISEPSGTDTQYF.

At least ten counts were recorded for this clonotype. The junction departs from germline at one end; a sequencing error may be responsible. The gene calls are TRBV7-8 and TRBJ2-5, with D unresolved. The CDR3 runs 12 residues. Per the germline V gene, CDR1 is SGHVS and CDR2 is FQNEAQ. The CDR3, as DNA: TGTGCCAGCAGCGAGGACCATGAGACCCAGTACTTC. It codes for CASSEDHETQYF.

This clonotype was counted at least ten times. The V and J genes are TRBV5-1 and TRBJ2-1; D is unclear. Germline CDR1 reads SGHRS; CDR2 reads YFSETQ. CDR3 length equals 14 residues. V was trimmed by 7 bases and J by 6 bases, leaving 17 bases between them. The CDR3 nucleotides read TGCGCCAGCTTCGACCGCCCGGGTGGCAATGAGCAGTTCTTC. Translation: CASFDRPGGNEQFF.

V is TRBV5-1 and J is TRBJ2-5; TRBD2 matches at 8 bases. CDR3 size: 14 residues. J was trimmed by 5 bases and V by 2 bases; bases with no gene match: 5. The V gene's germline CDR1 is SGHRS and CDR2 YFSETQ. CDR3 region: CASSFTSGSETQYF. The CDR3 nucleotides read TGCGCCAGCAGCTTTACAAGCGGGAGTGAGACCCAGTACTTC. Full variable domain (remainder filled in from reference TRBV5-1 and TRBJ2-5): KAGVTQTPRYLIKTRGQQVTLSCSPISGHRSVSWYQQTPGQGLQFLFEYFSETQRNKGNFPGRFSGRQFSNSRSEMNVSTLELGDSALYLCASSFTSGSETQYFGPGTRLLVL.